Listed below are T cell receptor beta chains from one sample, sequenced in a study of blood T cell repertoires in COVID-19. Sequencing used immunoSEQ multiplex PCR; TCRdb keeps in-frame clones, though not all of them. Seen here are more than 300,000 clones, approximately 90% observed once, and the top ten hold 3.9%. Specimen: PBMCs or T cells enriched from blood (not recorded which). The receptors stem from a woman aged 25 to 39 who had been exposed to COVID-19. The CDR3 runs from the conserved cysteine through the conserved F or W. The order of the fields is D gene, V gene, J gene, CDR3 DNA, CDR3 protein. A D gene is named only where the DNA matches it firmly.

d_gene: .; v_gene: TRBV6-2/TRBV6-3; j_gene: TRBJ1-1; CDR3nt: TGTGCCAGCAGTAGGGGGTTGAACACTGAAGCTTTCTTT; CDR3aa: CASSRGLNTEAFF
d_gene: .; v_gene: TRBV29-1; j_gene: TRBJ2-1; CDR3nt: TGCAGCGTTGACAGGGCTTTCGTCAATGAGCAGTTCTTC; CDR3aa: CSVDRAFVNEQFF
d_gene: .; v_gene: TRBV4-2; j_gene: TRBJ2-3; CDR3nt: TGTGCCAGCAGCCAAAGGGGCAGGGGCGATAGCACAGATACGCAGTATTTT; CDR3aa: CASSQRGRGDSTDTQYF
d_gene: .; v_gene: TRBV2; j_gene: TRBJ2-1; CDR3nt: TGTGCCAGCAGCCCGGACAGATACAATGAGCAGTTCTTC; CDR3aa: CASSPDRYNEQFF
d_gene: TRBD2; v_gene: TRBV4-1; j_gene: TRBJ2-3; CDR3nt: TGCGCCAGCAGCCAAGATTGGGGTAGCGGGGGGGCGAATACGCAGTATTTT; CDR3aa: CASSQDWGSGGANTQYF
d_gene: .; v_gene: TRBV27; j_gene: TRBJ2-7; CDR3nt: TGTGCCAGCAGTTTATCGCAATCCGGGTGGCCTATGACCTACGAGCAGTACTTC; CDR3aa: CASSLSQSGWPMTYEQYF
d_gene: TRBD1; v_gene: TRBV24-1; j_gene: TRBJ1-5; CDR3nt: TGTGCCACCAACCGAAACCCCAGGACAGGACTTATTGATCAGCCCCAGCATTTT; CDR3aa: CATNRNPRTGLIDQPQHF
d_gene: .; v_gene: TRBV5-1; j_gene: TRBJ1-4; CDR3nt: TGCGCCAGCAGCTTACCCACAGGGACCAATAATGAAAAACTGTTTTTT; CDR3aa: CASSLPTGTNNEKLFF
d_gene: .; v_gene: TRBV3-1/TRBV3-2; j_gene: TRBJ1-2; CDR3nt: TGTGCCAGCAGCCAACGTGCGGCTACTGATGGCTACACCTTC; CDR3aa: CASSQRAATDGYTF
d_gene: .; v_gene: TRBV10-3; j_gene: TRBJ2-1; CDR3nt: TGTGCCATCAGTCTCGGGATCGGCAATGAGCAGTTCTTC; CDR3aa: CAISLGIGNEQFF
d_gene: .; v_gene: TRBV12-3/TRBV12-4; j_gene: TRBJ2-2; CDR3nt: TGTGCCAGCAACAGGTGGGCCGGGGAGCTGTTTTTT; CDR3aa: CASNRWAGELFF
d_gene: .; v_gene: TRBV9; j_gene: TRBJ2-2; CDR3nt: TGTGCCAGCAGCGTAGACCCATTCTCGCGGGAGAACACCGGGGAGCTGTTTTTT; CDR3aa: CASSVDPFSRENTGELFF